This entry lists 15 T cell receptor beta chains sequenced from one sample in a study of blood T cell repertoires in COVID-19. Repertoires were generated with immunoSEQ multiplex PCR, while TCRdb's copy carries only in-frame clones and drops some. The sample gives about 140,000 clones, 79% of which show up once; approximately 3.5% is in the top ten. The sequenced sample consisted of peripheral blood. The receptors derive from a man between 60 and 70 years old with acute or convalescent COVID-19.

This clone was seen just once. The chain joins TRBV19 to TRBJ2-1; D perhaps matches TRBD2 (5 bases). The CDR3 is 13 amino acids. Germline V CDR1 and CDR2: LNHDA, SQIVND (reference sequence). Trimming left V 6 bases short and J 4 bases short, with 10 bases between. Here the CDR3 reads CASRSGRYNEQFF. As DNA, the CDR3 is TGTGCCAGTAGGAGCGGAAGATACAATGAGCAGTTCTTC.

This clone ranks as medium-sized. V is TRBV20-1 and J is TRBJ2-7, with D unclear. The CDR3 loop spans 10 amino acids. The germline V and J ends were trimmed by 5 bases and 6 bases, with 8 bases remaining between them. Germline V CDR1 and CDR2: DFQATT, SNEGSKA (reference sequence). Here the CDR3 DNA reads TGCAGTGCTTGGTCGGGCGAGCAGTACTTC. Residues: CSAWSGEQYF.

The rearrangement uses TRBV29-1 and TRBJ2-7; the D gene is possibly TRBD2 (5 bases). V was cut by 7 bases and J by 3 bases, with 16 bases left in between. CDR3 length equals 13 residues. From germline, CDR1 is SQVTM and CDR2 ANQGSEA. CDR3 nucleotide sequence: TGCAGCGCTGGGAGAGGGTCACTCTACGAGCAGTACTTC. Protein product: CSAGRGSLYEQYF.

This chain connects TRBV4-1 to TRBJ2-1; 7 bases align to TRBD2. The germline gives CDR1 MGHRA, CDR2 YSYEKL. After removal of 0 bases from V and 5 bases from J, the junction contained 4 bases not matched to a gene. The CDR3 loop spans 15 amino acids. CDR3 coding DNA: TGCGCCAGCAGCCAAGAGGCGGGAGTTCACAATGAGCAGTTCTTC. This codes for CASSQEAGVHNEQFF.

The chain is built from TRBV12-3 or TRBV12-4 and TRBJ1-2, with D perhaps matching TRBD1 (5 bases). With 3 bases removed from V and 6 bases from J, the gap between germline ends came to 11 bases. The CDR3 loop spans 13 amino acids. The CDR3 reads CASSFVTGDGYTF. The CDR3 DNA is TGTGCCAGCAGTTTTGTAACAGGCGATGGCTACACCTTC.

This chain uses TRBV6-6 with TRBJ1-3; tentatively, D is TRBD1 (5 bases). The germline CDR1 and CDR2 sequences are MNHNY and SVGAGI (reference sequence). This CDR3 is built from 15 residues. Deletions cut 1 base from V and 4 bases from J, with 11 bases between. CDR3 protein: CASSYLGVGGNTIYF. The CDR3 DNA follows: TGTGCCAGCAGTTACTTAGGGGTAGGCGGAAACACCATATATTTT.

The gene calls are TRBV28 and TRBJ2-4; TRBD1 might be the D (5 bases). The CDR3 totals 12 residues. Germline V gene lookup returns CDR1 MDHEN and CDR2 SYDVKM. Trimming removed 2 bases at V and 8 bases at J, with 7 bases between. CDR3 residues: CASSLQGYIQYF. The CDR3 coding sequence is TGTGCCAGCAGTTTACAGGGCTACATTCAGTACTTC. Drawing the rest from reference TRBV28 and TRBJ2-4, the complete variable domain is DVKVTQSSRYLVKRTGEKVFLECVQDMDHENMFWYRQDPGLGLRLIYFSYDVKMKEKGDIPEGYSVSREKKERFSLILESASTNQTSMYLCASSLQGYIQYFGAGTRLSVL.

The V call is TRBV19, the J call TRBJ2-1, with 9 bases matching TRBD1. Germline CDR1 and CDR2: LNHDA and SQIVND (reference sequence). Trimming cost V 2 bases and J 13 bases; bases outside gene matches: 12. The CDR3 contains 15 residues. In DNA, the CDR3 is TGTGCCAGTAGTATATCGTCGGGACAGGGAAGGAGACAGTTCTTC. It encodes CASSISSGQGRRQFF.

This clone showed up just a few times. V is TRBV6-6 and J is TRBJ2-3; TRBD2 might be the D (5 bases). This CDR3 region has 12 residues. V gave up 4 bases and J gave up 6 bases, with 8 bases separating them. Looked up from germline, CDR1 is MNHNY and CDR2 is SVGAGI (reference sequence). CDR3 loop: CASSLLGDTQYF. The CDR3 DNA follows: TGTGCCAGCAGTTTACTAGGGGATACGCAGTATTTT.

The chain couples TRBV7-2 to TRBJ1-5; D gene ambiguous. Trimming shortened V by 1 base and J by 4 bases, and 8 bases separated the two germline ends. The CDR3 length is 14 residues. Germline CDR1 is SGHTA and CDR2 is FQGNSA. In DNA form, the CDR3 reads TGTGCCAGCAGCTTAGGGCACAGTAATCAGCCCCAGCATTTT. Protein: CASSLGHSNQPQHF.

V and J are TRBV18 and TRBJ2-1; D perhaps matches TRBD1 (6 bases). CDR3 size: 14 residues. Germline CDR1 reads KGHSH; CDR2 reads LQKENI. V lost 1 base to trimming and J lost 4 bases, with 8 bases between them. The CDR3: CASSPQQGYNEQFF. The CDR3 coding sequence is TGTGCCAGCTCACCACAACAGGGTTACAATGAGCAGTTCTTC.

The chain joins TRBV10-3 to TRBJ2-3, with TRBD2 matching over 13 bases. The CDR3 has 15 residues. Trimming removed 6 bases from V and 6 bases from J; junction bases left unmatched: 6. Germline V gene data show CDR1 as ENHRY and CDR2 as SYGVKD. In nucleotides, the CDR3 is TGTGCCATCAGACCGGGACTAGCGGGAACGGATACGCAGTATTTT. Protein product: CAIRPGLAGTDTQYF.

The rearrangement joins TRBV24-1 to TRBJ2-1; the match to TRBD2 covers 7 bases. Germline CDR1 reads KGHDR; CDR2 reads SFDVKD. The V gene end was trimmed by 0 bases and the J gene end by 3 bases; junction bases not matched to a gene: 10. This CDR3 region has 18 residues. CDR3 in DNA: TGTGCCACCAGTGATTTGCAAGGGGCCGGGGGGTACTACAATGAGCAGTTCTTC. It is translated as CATSDLQGAGGYYNEQFF.

Points on this clone: Germline and junction disagree at one end, which may indicate a read error. The genes are TRBV7-7 and TRBJ2-1; D possibly uses TRBD1 or TRBD2 (7 bases each). The CDR3 contains 18 residues. In germline, CDR1 is SSHAT, CDR2 FNYEAQ (reference sequence). The CDR3, as DNA: TGTGCTAGCAGCTTAGGGACAGCCGGGACTACGACCTACAATGAGCAGTTCTTC. Translating it yields CASSLGTAGTTTYNEQFF. The full variable domain, with the rest looked up from reference TRBV7-7 and TRBJ2-1, is GAGVSQSPRYKVTKRGQDVTLRCDPISSHATLYWYQQALGQGPEFLTYFNYEAQPDKSGLPSDRFSAERPEGSISTLTIQRTEQRDSAMYRCASSLGTAGTTTYNEQFFGPGTRLTVL.

V gene TRBV7-9 combines with J gene TRBJ1-5; D uncertain. The CDR3 loop spans 15 amino acids. Trimming removed 3 bases from V and 4 bases from J, with 13 bases in between. Germline loops: CDR1 SEHNR, CDR2 FQNEAQ (reference sequence). CDR3 nucleotides: TGTGCCAGCAGCTTGGCCTCAGGATTAAATCAGCCCCAGCATTTT. This encodes CASSLASGLNQPQHF. Full variable domain (outside the CDR3, taken from reference TRBV7-9 and TRBJ1-5): DTGVSQNPRHKITKRGQNVTFRCDPISEHNRLYWYRQTLGQGPEFLTYFQNEAQLEKSRLLSDRFSAERPKGSFSTLEIQRTEQGDSAMYLCASSLASGLNQPQHFGDGTRLSIL.